One and the same sample provided the 26 T cell receptor beta chains below, sequenced in a study of immune cell composition in non-small cell lung cancer. Clones were read by immunoSEQ multiplex PCR, and TCRdb kept only the in-frame ones, dropping some. The sample carries about 6,600 clones, about four fifths recorded once. Material for sequencing was lung tumor tissue. The receptor source for this set is a human donor with non-small cell lung cancer.

The V call is TRBV28, the J call TRBJ2-7, with D possibly being TRBD2 (5 bases). Germline V gives CDR1 MDHEN, CDR2 SYDVKM. The V gene lost 2 bases and the J gene lost 2 bases, with 10 bases spanning the gap. This CDR3 region has 14 residues. The CDR3 protein is CASSLGLFPYEQYF. The CDR3, as DNA: TGTGCCAGCAGTTTAGGACTGTTCCCCTACGAGCAGTACTTC. Variable domain in full (rest from reference TRBV28 and TRBJ2-7): DVKVTQSSRYLVKRTGEKVFLECVQDMDHENMFWYRQDPGLGLRLIYFSYDVKMKEKGDIPEGYSVSREKKERFSLILESASTNQTSMYLCASSLGLFPYEQYFGPGTRLTVT.

The rearrangement joins TRBV5-4 to TRBJ1-1; D is unresolved. Germline V lookup: CDR1 SGHNT, CDR2 YYREEE (reference sequence). The V end was cut by 3 bases, the J end by 6 bases, with 12 bases between. The CDR3 is made up of 13 amino acids. This chain's CDR3 is CASSSRFRSEAFF. For the CDR3, the DNA is TGTGCCAGCAGCTCCCGCTTCCGGTCTGAAGCTTTCTTT.

The CDR3 loop is CASRNFDTGLTGELFF. The CDR3 region has the DNA TGTGCCAGCAGAAACTTCGACACAGGCTTGACCGGGGAGCTGTTTTTT. The rearrangement joins TRBV21-1 to TRBJ2-2; TRBD1 reflects the table's D call only, with no check against the DNA. TRBV21-1 is deemed a pseudogene. CDR3 length: 16 residues.

The J gene is TRBJ2-1, the V gene TRBV28, with TRBD2 identical over 8 bases. The trim removed 7 bases at V and 6 bases at J, leaving 8 bases unmatched. This CDR3 has 14 residues. CDR1 and CDR2 (germline): MDHEN, SYDVKM. The CDR3 reads CASKSGGPVNEQFF. Here the CDR3 DNA reads TGTGCCAGCAAGTCGGGAGGGCCCGTCAATGAGCAGTTCTTC.

V usage is TRBV4-2 and J usage is TRBJ2-7; maybe TRBD2 (6 bases). CDR1 and CDR2 (germline): LGHNA, YNFKEQ. The CDR3 has 15 residues. Deletions cut 2 bases from V and 2 bases from J, with 13 bases between. The CDR3 is CASSQQPTGAYEQYF. The CDR3 coding sequence is TGTGCCAGCAGCCAACAGCCGACGGGAGCCTACGAGCAGTACTTC.

The chain carries TRBV7-2 and TRBJ2-6, with 9 bases matching TRBD2. Per the germline V gene, CDR1 is SGHTA and CDR2 is FQGNSA. Germline trimming cut 5 bases from V and 1 base from J; bases unmatched to any gene: 6. The CDR3 is 17 residues long. The CDR3 nucleotides read TGTGCCAGCAGCCCGCGGGGGGGCATTTCTGGGGCCAACGTCCTGACTTTC. Translated, it gives CASSPRGGISGANVLTF.

The chain carries TRBV11-2 and TRBJ2-1; 8 bases map to TRBD2. V shed 3 bases, J shed 5 bases, and the junction held 6 bases outside the gene matches. This CDR3 contains 15 residues. The germline V gene encodes CDR1 SGHAT and CDR2 FQNNGV. The chain's CDR3 is CASSLGRGGHNEQFF. CDR3 nucleotide sequence: TGTGCCAGCAGCTTGGGTCGGGGGGGCCACAATGAGCAGTTCTTC.

This clone has just one count. V is TRBV7-2 and J is TRBJ1-1; D not resolved. Germline lookup yields CDR1 SGHTA and CDR2 FQGNSA. V dropped 2 bases and J dropped 1 base, with 8 bases sitting between them. The CDR3 is 14 residues long. CDR3 DNA: TGTGCCAGCAGCTTATACGCAGAGAACACTGAAGCTTTCTTT. Translated, it gives CASSLYAENTEAFF.

The chain employs TRBV19 and TRBJ1-1; TRBD1 is a possible D gene (5 bases). CDR1 and CDR2 from the germline V gene are LNHDA and SQIVND (reference sequence). This CDR3 is built from 17 residues. V lost 4 bases to trimming and J lost 6 bases, with 24 bases between them. The CDR3: CASSNVPRWGPRAEAFF. DNA of the CDR3: TGTGCCAGTAGTAATGTCCCTCGATGGGGCCCTAGGGCTGAAGCTTTCTTT.

This rearrangement joins TRBV6-6 to TRBJ2-1; TRBD1 matches 8 bases. Germline lookup yields CDR1 MNHNY and CDR2 SVGAGI (reference sequence). V shed 5 bases, J shed 7 bases, and the junction held 1 base outside the gene matches. This CDR3 contains 12 residues. CDR3 sequence reads: CASSDRGNEQFF. CDR3 in DNA: TGTGCCAGCAGTGACAGGGGTAATGAGCAGTTCTTC.

This clone is large. The chain joins TRBV6-4 to TRBJ1-5; D may be TRBD1 (5 bases). The V gene's germline CDR1 is MRHNA and CDR2 SNTAGT. The ends were cut back, 4 bases at V and 1 base at J, with 20 bases in the middle. This CDR3 is built from 18 residues. CDR3 protein: CASSGPAGRRVSNQPQHF. CDR3 nucleotides: TGTGCCAGCAGTGGTCCGGCAGGGCGAAGGGTAAGCAATCAGCCCCAGCATTTT.

The chain couples TRBV2 to TRBJ1-5; D is undetermined. CDR3 length equals 12 residues. Trimming cost V 6 bases and J 11 bases, with 14 bases left between them. CDR1 is SNHLY, CDR2 FYNNEI, per germline. CDR3 protein: CASRDLAGSQHF. The CDR3 DNA is TGTGCCAGCAGGGACCTAGCTGGGTCCCAGCATTTT.

The rearrangement joins TRBV5-6 to TRBJ2-2, with 8 bases lining up with TRBD2. The CDR3 loop spans 16 amino acids. V shed 2 bases, J shed 4 bases, and the junction held 7 bases outside the gene matches. Germline values: CDR1 SGHDT, CDR2 YYEEEE. The CDR3 region is CASSLPLAEITGELFF. The CDR3 coding sequence is TGTGCCAGCAGCTTACCACTAGCGGAAATCACCGGGGAGCTGTTTTTT.

Only a few counts were recorded for this clone. The rearrangement links TRBV7-6 to TRBJ1-5; D remains unclear. Trimming pared 1 base from V and 7 bases from J, leaving 8 bases between. The CDR3 runs to 13 residues. Per germline, CDR1 SGHVS and CDR2 FNYEAQ. CDR3 in DNA: TGTGCCAGCAGCTTAGGATTGGCCCAGCCCCAGCATTTT. Amino acid sequence: CASSLGLAQPQHF.

The chain couples TRBV5-1 to TRBJ2-1; D is ambiguous. Germline CDR1 reads SGHRS; CDR2 reads YFSETQ. V lost 3 bases to trimming and J lost 0 bases, with 10 bases between them. The CDR3 has 15 amino acids. The CDR3 sequence: CASSSTLGSYNEQFF. The CDR3 DNA is TGCGCCAGCAGCTCAACCCTAGGCTCCTACAATGAGCAGTTCTTC.

This chain links TRBV30 with TRBJ2-2; weak D call: TRBD1 (5 bases). The CDR3 is 13 amino acids. The V gene lost 3 bases and the J gene lost 5 bases, with 10 bases spanning the gap. Germline-derived CDR1 and CDR2 are GTSNPN and SVGIG (reference sequence). The CDR3 DNA reads as TGTGCCTGGAGGGCAGGGTGGACCGGGGAGCTGTTTTTT. This sequence encodes CAWRAGWTGELFF.

This clone was picked up one time. V is TRBV4-1 and J is TRBJ1-6; 8 bases agree with TRBD1. CDR1 is MGHRA, CDR2 YSYEKL, per germline. The CDR3 consists of 14 residues. V trimming: 0 bases; J trimming: 12 bases; junction bases outside the gene matches: 4. CDR3 region: CASSQDQGAKPLHF. CDR3 DNA: TGCGCCAGCAGCCAAGATCAGGGGGCAAAACCCCTCCACTTT.

The genes are TRBV5-1 and TRBJ1-2; unclear D gene. The CDR3 has 15 residues. Trimming removed 2 bases at V and 1 base at J, with 12 bases between. Looked up from germline, CDR1 is SGHRS and CDR2 is YFSETQ. CDR3 residues: CASSFSSGHNYGYTF. The DNA for the CDR3 is TGCGCCAGCAGCTTCAGTTCAGGCCATAACTATGGCTACACCTTC. The variable domain in full, with the rest retrieved from reference TRBV5-1 and TRBJ1-2, is KAGVTQTPRYLIKTRGQQVTLSCSPISGHRSVSWYQQTPGQGLQFLFEYFSETQRNKGNFPGRFSGRQFSNSRSEMNVSTLELGDSALYLCASSFSSGHNYGYTFGSGTRLTVV.

This clone was found a few times. V usage is TRBV5-1 and J usage is TRBJ2-3, with 9 bases that match TRBD1. Losses at the gene ends were 4 bases for V and 0 bases for J; bases not matched to a gene: 3. CDR1 is SGHRS, CDR2 YFSETQ, per germline. This CDR3 is 15 amino acids long. The CDR3 region is CASSGGQGSTDTQYF. CDR3 DNA: TGCGCCAGCAGCGGGGGACAGGGAAGCACAGATACGCAGTATTTT.

The chain recombines TRBV6-5 with TRBJ2-1; 8 bases match TRBD1. The CDR3 has 16 residues. Germline CDR1 and CDR2: MNHEY and SVGAGI. The ends lost 4 bases at V and 5 bases at J; junction bases unmatched: 10. As DNA, the CDR3 is TGTGCCAGCAGTTCCCCGTCAGGGGGCGACCACAATGAGCAGTTCTTC. Residues: CASSSPSGGDHNEQFF.

The CDR3 loop reads CASSGSNRATNYGYTF. The DNA for the CDR3 is TGCGCCAGCAGCGGCTCAAACAGGGCCACTAACTATGGCTACACCTTC. The chain carries TRBV5-1 and TRBJ1-2, with D maybe TRBD1 (6 bases). CDR1 is SGHRS and CDR2 is YFSETQ in the germline V gene. The V gene lost 4 bases and the J gene lost 0 bases, with 16 bases spanning the gap. This CDR3 is 16 amino acids long. The full variable domain, in which reference TRBV5-1 and TRBJ1-2 provide the parts outside the CDR3, is KAGVTQTPRYLIKTRGQQVTLSCSPISGHRSVSWYQQTPGQGLQFLFEYFSETQRNKGNFPGRFSGRQFSNSRSEMNVSTLELGDSALYLCASSGSNRATNYGYTFGSGTRLTVV.

The rearrangement links TRBV5-4 to TRBJ1-4; D is ambiguous. V gave up 0 bases and J gave up 3 bases, with 9 bases separating them. Germline V gene data show CDR1 as SGHNT and CDR2 as YYREEE (reference sequence). The CDR3 extends over 15 amino acids. The CDR3 is CASSLAGSANEKLFF. In DNA form, the CDR3 reads TGTGCCAGCAGCTTGGCAGGATCTGCTAATGAAAAACTGTTTTTT.

V and J are TRBV27 and TRBJ2-5; D unresolved. The DNA end is more similar to TRBJ2-7, so the J call may be wrong. The CDR3 spans 14 residues. Germline CDR1 MNHEY, CDR2 SMNVEV (reference sequence). In nucleotides, the CDR3 is TGTGCCAGCAGTTTATTGACCGGGTCCTACGAGCAGTACTTC. Its translation: CASSLLTGSYEQYF.

The V call is TRBV30, the J call TRBJ2-2; maybe TRBD1 (5 bases). Per the germline V gene, CDR1 is GTSNPN and CDR2 is SVGIG (reference sequence). This CDR3 comprises 14 residues. Trimming removed 1 base from V and 4 bases from J, with 10 bases in between. The CDR3 coding sequence is TGTGCCTGGAGTGAGGGGTTAAGCACCGGGGAGCTGTTTTTT. Translated, it gives CAWSEGLSTGELFF.

The chain joins TRBV5-4 to TRBJ2-2; D is possibly TRBD1 (6 bases). CDR1 is SGHNT, CDR2 YYREEE, per germline (reference sequence). Trimming took 4 bases from V and 3 from J, leaving 13 bases between them. The CDR3 covers 15 residues. The CDR3 nucleotides read TGTGCCAGCAGCCCGCAGGGGTGGGACACCGGGGAGCTGTTTTTT. Encoded protein: CASSPQGWDTGELFF.

The J gene is TRBJ2-1, the V gene TRBV11-2; 7 bases line up with TRBD2. After removal of 5 bases from V and 1 base from J, the junction contained 14 bases not matched to a gene. Germline CDR1 SGHAT, CDR2 FQNNGV. The CDR3 has 18 amino acids. The CDR3 nucleotides are TGTGCCAGCAGCCGACTGCTGGGGGGGTCAGGATCCTACAATGAGCAGTTCTTC. The encoded protein is CASSRLLGGSGSYNEQFF.